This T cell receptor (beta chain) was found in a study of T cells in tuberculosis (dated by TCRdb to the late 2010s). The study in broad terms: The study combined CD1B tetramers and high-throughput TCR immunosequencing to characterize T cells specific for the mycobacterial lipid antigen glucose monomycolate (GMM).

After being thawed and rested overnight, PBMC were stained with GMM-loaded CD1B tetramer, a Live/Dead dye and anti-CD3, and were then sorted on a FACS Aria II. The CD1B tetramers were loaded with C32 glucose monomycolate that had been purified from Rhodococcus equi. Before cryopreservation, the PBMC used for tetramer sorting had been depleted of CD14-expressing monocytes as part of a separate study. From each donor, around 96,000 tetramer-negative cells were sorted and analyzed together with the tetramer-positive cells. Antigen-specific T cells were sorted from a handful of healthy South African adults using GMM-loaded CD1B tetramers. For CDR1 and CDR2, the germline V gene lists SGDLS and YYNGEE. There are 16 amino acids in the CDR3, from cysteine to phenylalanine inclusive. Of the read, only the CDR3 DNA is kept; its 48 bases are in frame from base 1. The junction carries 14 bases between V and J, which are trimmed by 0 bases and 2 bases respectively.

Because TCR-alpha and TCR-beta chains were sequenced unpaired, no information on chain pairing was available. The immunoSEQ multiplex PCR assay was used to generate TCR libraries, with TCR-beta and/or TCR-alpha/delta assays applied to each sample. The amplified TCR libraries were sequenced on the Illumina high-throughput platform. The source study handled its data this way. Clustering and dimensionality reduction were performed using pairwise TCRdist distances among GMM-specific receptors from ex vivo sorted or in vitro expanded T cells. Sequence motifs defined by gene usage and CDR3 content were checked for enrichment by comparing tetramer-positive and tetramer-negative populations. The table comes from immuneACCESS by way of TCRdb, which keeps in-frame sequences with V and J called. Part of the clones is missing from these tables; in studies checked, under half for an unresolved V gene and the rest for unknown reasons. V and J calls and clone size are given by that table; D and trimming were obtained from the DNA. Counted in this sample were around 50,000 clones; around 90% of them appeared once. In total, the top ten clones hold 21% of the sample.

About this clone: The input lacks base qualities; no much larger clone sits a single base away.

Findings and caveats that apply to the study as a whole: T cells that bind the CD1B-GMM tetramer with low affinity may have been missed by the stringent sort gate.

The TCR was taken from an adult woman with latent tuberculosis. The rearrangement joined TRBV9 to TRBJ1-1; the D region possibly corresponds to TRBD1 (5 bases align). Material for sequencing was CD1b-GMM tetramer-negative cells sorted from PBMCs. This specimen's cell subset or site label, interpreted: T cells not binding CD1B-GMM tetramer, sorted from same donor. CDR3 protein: CASSVASQGGNTEAFF. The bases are TGTGCCAGCAGCGTAGCTTCCCAGGGAGGAAACACTGAAGCTTTCTTT.